This T cell receptor (beta chain) comes out of a study of persistence of HIV-infected CD4 T cells. Study findings and constraints: Antigen-responding cells were enriched for degenerate expanded CDR3beta sequences.

As to this clone: Its antigen remains unidentified.

The CDR3 extends over 16 amino acids. Trimming at V came to 0 bases and at J to 4 bases, leaving 8 bases not matched to a gene. Germline CDR1 SGHNT, CDR2 YYREEE (reference sequence). This nonspecific control used anti-CD3/anti-CD28 bead stimulation of CD4+ T cells. Responding CD4+ T cells were sorted by upregulation of both CD40 ligand and CD69. Sequencing used immunoSEQ version 4 in survey mode. The protocol was immunoSEQ multiplex PCR, while the TCRdb copy is restricted to in-frame clones and leaves out a portion. The profile shows roughly 43,000 clones, approximately 90% of them singletons. This TCR was sampled from an adult man with HIV who was CMV-seropositive. Sample: CD4+ T cells sorted from PBMCs after approximately 19-hour stimulation, taken from a patient who received antiretroviral therapy. The V call is TRBV5-4, the J call TRBJ2-3; 7 bases agree with TRBD2. CDR3 sequence (DNA): TGTGCCAGCAGCTTGGAATTGGGCGGGGGTCCAGATACGCAGTATTTT. This translates into CASSLELGGGPDTQYF.